This T cell receptor (beta chain) derives from a study of cytomegalovirus exposure and HLA in healthy donors. General study results and limits: The study carried out a later analysis of TCR beta sequences. It associated approximately 15,000 of them with specific HLA alleles at a false discovery rate of 0.05. Donor immune exposure was known only as CMV serostatus. Most of the TCR beta V segments (in an earlier analysis) were productive either about 87% or about 30% of the time. Indistinguishability led to the exclusion of some V segments, TRBV6-2 and TRBV6-3 included.

This CDR3 region has 13 residues. The germline gives CDR1 MNHEY, CDR2 SVGAGI. V lost 4 bases, J lost 5 bases, and 12 bases lay in between. It was with 60 Vbeta and 13 Jbeta primers that the PCR ran. TCRdb's copy holds only in-frame clones and misses some; the assay was immunoSEQ multiplex PCR. This sample carries around 70,000 clones, with 4% to 6% going to the ten biggest clones. A remark on this clone: The antigen remains unidentified.

This TCR was sampled from a man between 35 and 55 years old in good health and CMV-seronegative. V gene TRBV6-5 combines with J gene TRBJ2-7; no definite D call. The specimen sequenced was PBMCs. In DNA form, the CDR3 reads TGTGCCAGCAGTTTTGACAAGTCCCACGAGCAGTACTTC. It encodes CASSFDKSHEQYF.